This T cell receptor beta chain was identified in a study of tumor and adjacent non-tumor tissue in lung cancer. General study points: TCR diversity was significantly greater in tumor than normal lung tissue. Tumor repertoires had a smaller top 100 clone share than normal lung.

Details on this clonotype: The antigen is undetermined.

Germline lookup yields CDR1 SGHNT and CDR2 YENEEA. The CDR3 totals 16 residues. The library came from three nested PCR rounds adapted from ARM-PCR protocols. TCRdb re-called the multiplex PCR reads with MiXCR, one entry per CDR3 protein. The sample includes 69,000 or so distinct CDR3 sequences, 60% to 75% of them seen just once. The template was RNA from unsorted bulk tissue. The sample comprised lung tumor tissue. The TCR originated in a man between 60 and 75 years old with non-small cell lung cancer. The rearrangement uses TRBV11-3 and TRBJ2-1, with TRBD2 matching 10 bases. DNA for the CDR3: TGTGCTAGCGGCCTCAACCAACTAGCGGGGTTAGGTGAGCAGTTCTTC. Translating it yields CASGLNQLAGLGEQFF. The variable domain in full, with the rest retrieved from reference TRBV11-3 and TRBJ2-1, is EAGVVQSPRYKIIEKKQPVAFWCNPISGHNTLYWYLQNLGQGPELLIRYENEEAVDDSQLPKDRFSAERLKGVDSTLKIQPAELGDSAVYLCASGLNQLAGLGEQFFGPGTRLTVL.